This T cell receptor beta chain was captured in a study of T cells in Graves' hyperthyroidism and ophthalmopathy. Trimming removed 4 bases from V and 5 bases from J; junction bases left unmatched: 8. CDR1 is MNHEY and CDR2 is SMNVEV in the germline V gene (reference sequence). The CDR3 has 17 amino acids. The source material, RNA transcripts, was used to amplify TCR beta CDR3 regions. The TCR CDR3 first-round RT-PCR relied on the HTBI primer set. TCRdb re-called the multiplex PCR reads with MiXCR, one entry per CDR3 protein. The sample includes about 740,000 distinct CDR3 sequences, 14% of them seen just once. Fresh peripheral blood, under 13 ml, yielded the PBMCs. This clonotype was recorded many times. No antigen is known for it. General study results and limits: Model output signaled ophthalmopathy a median approximately six months ahead of onset. Blood also held most thyroid clonotypes expanded beyond 0.001.

Sequenced input: blood. The V call is TRBV27, the J call TRBJ2-1, with 13 bases that match TRBD2. The sequence derives from a woman between 18 and 30 years old with Graves' hyperthyroidism. CDR3 sequence reads: CASSSGLAGVRNNEQFF. The CDR3, as DNA: TGTGCCAGCAGTTCAGGACTAGCGGGAGTCAGGAACAATGAGCAGTTCTTC.